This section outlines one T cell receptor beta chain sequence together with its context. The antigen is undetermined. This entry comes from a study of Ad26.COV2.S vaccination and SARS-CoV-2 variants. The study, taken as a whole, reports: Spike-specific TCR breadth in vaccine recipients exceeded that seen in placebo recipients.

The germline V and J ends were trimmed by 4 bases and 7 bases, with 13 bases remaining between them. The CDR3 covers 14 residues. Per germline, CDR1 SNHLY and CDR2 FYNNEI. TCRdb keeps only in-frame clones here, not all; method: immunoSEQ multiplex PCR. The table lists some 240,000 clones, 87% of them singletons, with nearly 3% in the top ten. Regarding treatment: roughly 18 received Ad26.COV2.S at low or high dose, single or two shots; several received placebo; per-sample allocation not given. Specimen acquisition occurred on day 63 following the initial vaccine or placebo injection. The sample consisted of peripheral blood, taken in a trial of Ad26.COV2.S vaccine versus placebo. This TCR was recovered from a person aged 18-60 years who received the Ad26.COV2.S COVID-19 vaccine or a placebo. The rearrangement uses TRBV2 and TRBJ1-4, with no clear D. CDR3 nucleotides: TGTGCCAGCAGTGCTAGCTCCTCGGTTGAAAAACTGTTTTTT. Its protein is CASSASSSVEKLFF.